These 30 T cell receptor beta chains were sequenced from one sample in a study of OX40 agonist ivuxolimab in advanced cancers. The method was immunoSEQ multiplex PCR; TCRdb's version includes in-frame clones alone and lacks a portion of them. The table has roughly 71,000 clones, roughly 84% seen once. The sequencing here drew on CD4+ or CD8+ T cells sorted from blood, taken in a trial of the OX40 agonist ivuxolimab. These receptors were obtained from an adult with an advanced solid tumor such as melanoma, head and neck, liver or kidney cancer.

This sequence joins TRBV7-3 and TRBJ1-1; the D is unclear. V was cut by 4 bases and J by 8 bases, with 11 bases left in between. CDR1 and CDR2 (germline): SGHTA, FQGTGA. The CDR3 sequence is 12 residues long. The CDR3 DNA reads TGTGCCAGCAGCTCGAACTCGCACGAAGCTTTCTTT. Encoded protein: CASSSNSHEAFF.

The chain links TRBV19 to TRBJ1-5; 7 bases are shared with TRBD1. Germline CDR1 and CDR2: LNHDA and SQIVND (reference sequence). The J segment lost 7 bases and the V segment lost 6 bases, leaving 9 bases of the junction unmatched. The CDR3 contains 14 residues. CDR3 sequence reads: CASRQTGSGQPQHF. Here the CDR3 DNA reads TGTGCCAGTAGGCAGACAGGGTCGGGGCAGCCCCAGCATTTT. Complete variable domain (other parts from reference TRBV19 and TRBJ1-5): DGGITQSPKYLFRKEGQNVTLSCEQNLNHDAMYWYRQDPGQGLRLIYYSQIVNDFQKGDIAEGYSVSREKKESFPLTVTSAQKNPTAFYLCASRQTGSGQPQHFGDGTRLSIL.

This chain connects TRBV11-2 to TRBJ1-2, with unresolved D. The V end lost 5 bases, the J end lost 2 bases, and 6 bases lay between the germline ends. Germline V lookup: CDR1 SGHAT, CDR2 FQNNGV. The length of the CDR3 is 12 residues. CDR3 bases: TGTGCCAGCAGCAAAACAAACTATGGCTACACCTTC. Residues: CASSKTNYGYTF.

This sequence joins TRBV5-1 and TRBJ2-7, with TRBD1 matching over 8 bases. The CDR3 is 14 amino acids. The trim removed 4 bases at V and 2 bases at J, leaving 5 bases unmatched. Per the germline V gene, CDR1 is SGHRS and CDR2 is YFSETQ. The CDR3 loop is CASSIDRGTYEQYF. CDR3 DNA: TGCGCCAGCAGCATAGACAGGGGAACCTACGAGCAGTACTTC.

This chain joins TRBV5-1 and TRBJ2-3, with 11 bases that match TRBD2. This CDR3 spans 17 amino acids. From germline, CDR1 is SGHRS and CDR2 YFSETQ. After removal of 4 bases from V and 3 bases from J, the junction contained 10 bases not matched to a gene. The CDR3, as DNA: TGCGCCAGCAGCGGGGGACTAGCGGAGAAGCCGACAGATACGCAGTATTTT. This encodes CASSGGLAEKPTDTQYF. The whole variable domain, remainder taken from reference TRBV5-1 and TRBJ2-3, is KAGVTQTPRYLIKTRGQQVTLSCSPISGHRSVSWYQQTPGQGLQFLFEYFSETQRNKGNFPGRFSGRQFSNSRSEMNVSTLELGDSALYLCASSGGLAEKPTDTQYFGPGTRLTVL.

This chain joins TRBV6-6 and TRBJ2-7; D remains unclear. The CDR3 contains 15 residues. Germline V gene lookup returns CDR1 MNHNY and CDR2 SVGAGI (reference sequence). Deletions cut 5 bases from V and 5 bases from J, with 19 bases between. The DNA for the CDR3 is TGTGCCAGCAGTCCCAAAGGTCCGGGTATCCACGAGCAGTACTTC. Translation gives CASSPKGPGIHEQYF.

This clone showed up just once. The rearrangement uses TRBV10-3 and TRBJ2-6; 15 bases are a match to TRBD2. This CDR3 comprises 17 residues. Germline lookup yields CDR1 ENHRY and CDR2 SYGVKD. The V and J ends lost 5 bases and 5 bases, in that order; junction bases with no gene match: 4. The CDR3 sequence: CAISWTSGGARANVLTF. The CDR3 DNA reads TGTGCCATCAGTTGGACTAGCGGGGGGGCTAGGGCCAACGTCCTGACTTTC.

This sequence joins TRBV7-9 and TRBJ2-3; 8 nucleotides line up with TRBD2. CDR3 length: 17 residues. CDR1 SEHNR and CDR2 FQNEAQ come from the germline V gene (reference sequence). V shed 1 base and J 1 base; nucleotides not matched to a gene: 7. CDR3 nucleotide sequence: TGTGCCAGCAGCTTAGGTCAGGCGGGGGGAGGCACAGATACGCAGTATTTT. Translation gives CASSLGQAGGGTDTQYF.

The V gene is TRBV4-1, the J gene TRBJ2-7, with a weak D call TRBD1 (5 bases). This CDR3 spans 14 amino acids. Germline V gives CDR1 MGHRA, CDR2 YSYEKL. V lost 1 base and J 6 bases, leaving 13 bases between the germline ends. In DNA form, the CDR3 reads TGCGCCAGCAGCCAAGGGCCCAGGGTTTTCGAGCAGTACTTC. Protein sequence: CASSQGPRVFEQYF.

This sequence joins TRBV2 and TRBJ2-5; tentative D call: TRBD1 (6 bases). The DNA end favors TRBJ2-7, so the J call may be wrong. CDR1 and CDR2 from the germline V gene are SNHLY and FYNNEI. CDR3 length: 11 residues. The DNA of the CDR3 is TGTGCCAGCAACAGGGTTGGCGAGCAGTACTTC. As protein: CASNRVGEQYF.

The chain uses TRBV6-5 and TRBJ2-7; D is uncertain. CDR3 length: 14 residues. Germline V gene data show CDR1 as MNHEY and CDR2 as SVGAGI. V lost 4 bases and J 0 bases, leaving 10 bases between the germline ends. The CDR3 DNA reads as TGTGCCAGCAGTTTGGCACCTAGCTCCTACGAGCAGTACTTC. It codes for CASSLAPSSYEQYF.

This clone occurred once. This rearrangement joins TRBV5-1 to TRBJ2-7, with 10 bases lining up with TRBD1. The CDR3 contains 15 residues. J lost 4 bases, V lost 2 bases, and 6 bases had no gene match. The germline gives CDR1 SGHRS, CDR2 YFSETQ. The CDR3 DNA reads as TGCGCCAGCAGCTTTACCCGGACAGGGGGGTACGAGCAGTACTTC. Translation: CASSFTRTGGYEQYF.

The gene calls are TRBV6-4 and TRBJ1-6; no clear D. Per the germline V gene, CDR1 is MRHNA and CDR2 is SNTAGT. CDR3 length: 14 amino acids. V lost 0 bases and J lost 7, with 7 bases in between. The DNA of the CDR3 is TGTGCCAGCAGTGACTCGAAAAGGAATTCACCCCTCCACTTT. As protein: CASSDSKRNSPLHF.

This sequence joins TRBV15 and TRBJ1-5; a possible D gene is TRBD1 (5 bases). With 0 bases removed from V and 0 bases from J, the gap between germline ends came to 9 bases. Germline V gene data show CDR1 as LNHNV and CDR2 as YYDKDF (reference sequence). The CDR3 loop spans 16 amino acids. The DNA for the CDR3 is TGTGCCACCAGCAGAGAGGGGCGGGGTAGCAATCAGCCCCAGCATTTT. Encoded protein: CATSREGRGSNQPQHF.

The chain employs TRBV25-1 and TRBJ2-7; D possibly matches TRBD1 or TRBD2 (6 bases each). This CDR3 region has 15 residues. Germline V gene lookup returns CDR1 MGHDK and CDR2 SYGVNS. Trimming pared 1 base from V and 5 bases from J, leaving 15 bases between. Written as DNA, the CDR3 is TGTGCCAGCAGTGAATGGGGGGCAGGGGAAGACGAGCAGTACTTC. This translates into CASSEWGAGEDEQYF.

This clone appeared a single time. The chain is built from TRBV5-8 and TRBJ1-5; the D gene is possibly TRBD1 (6 bases). The CDR3 length is 15 residues. Per the germline V gene, CDR1 is SGHTS and CDR2 is YDEGEE. V was cut by 1 base and J by 6 bases, with 14 bases left in between. The CDR3 nucleotides read TGTGCCAGCAGCTTGACCACCGACAGGTTTCAGCCCCAGCATTTT. Translated, it gives CASSLTTDRFQPQHF.

This rearrangement joins TRBV29-1 to TRBJ2-3; a possible D gene is TRBD2 (7 bases). Germline lookup yields CDR1 SQVTM and CDR2 ANQGSEA. V was shortened by 4 bases and J by 1 base, with 18 bases between the two germline ends. The CDR3 extends over 16 amino acids. The CDR3 loop is CSVAVVRGAGTDTQYF. CDR3 nucleotide sequence: TGCAGCGTTGCGGTGGTACGGGGGGCGGGCACAGATACGCAGTATTTT.

The genes are TRBV19 and TRBJ2-7; 8 bases agree with TRBD1. The CDR3 has 14 residues. Trimming removed 5 bases from V and 3 bases from J; junction bases left unmatched: 6. The germline CDR1 and CDR2 sequences are LNHDA and SQIVND (reference sequence). CDR3 sequence: CASSAGTGLYEQYF. The CDR3 DNA reads TGTGCCAGTAGTGCCGGGACAGGCCTCTACGAGCAGTACTTC.

The chain recombines TRBV15 with TRBJ2-7; a possible D gene is TRBD2 (7 bases). CDR1 is LNHNV, CDR2 YYDKDF, per germline (reference sequence). The CDR3 totals 15 residues. V lost 0 bases, J lost 3 bases, and 12 bases lay in between. CDR3 nucleotides: TGTGCCACCAGCAGAGATGCGGGGGCTCACTACGAGCAGTACTTC. Translation: CATSRDAGAHYEQYF.

The chain carries TRBV28 and TRBJ2-3, with a possible D match to TRBD1 (5 bases). The V gene's germline CDR1 is MDHEN and CDR2 SYDVKM. This CDR3 region has 13 residues. V lost 7 bases, J lost 0 bases, and 8 bases lay in between. The CDR3 is CASKRGSTDTQYF. The CDR3 coding sequence is TGTGCCAGCAAAAGGGGTAGCACAGATACGCAGTATTTT. Full variable domain (remainder filled in from reference TRBV28 and TRBJ2-3): DVKVTQSSRYLVKRTGEKVFLECVQDMDHENMFWYRQDPGLGLRLIYFSYDVKMKEKGDIPEGYSVSREKKERFSLILESASTNQTSMYLCASKRGSTDTQYFGPGTRLTVL.

This chain links TRBV4-1 with TRBJ1-2; D possibly corresponds to TRBD1 (6 bases). V dropped 4 bases and J dropped 1 base, with 16 bases sitting between them. Germline V gene sequence: CDR1 MGHRA, CDR2 YSYEKL. The CDR3 is made up of 16 amino acids. Here the CDR3 DNA reads TGCGCCAGCAGCCCTCGGACAGCAACTGTTAACTATGGCTACACCTTC. It specifies CASSPRTATVNYGYTF.

This sequence joins TRBV29-1 and TRBJ2-7; possibly TRBD1 or TRBD2 for D (5 bases each). Germline V CDR1 and CDR2: SQVTM, ANQGSEA. The CDR3 runs 12 residues. Trimming pared 7 bases from V and 3 bases from J, leaving 13 bases between. CDR3 nucleotide sequence: TGCAGCGCCCGGGACGAATTCTACGAGCAGTACTTC. Translation gives CSARDEFYEQYF.

J is TRBJ2-1 and V is TRBV7-3; TRBD2 agrees at 13 bases. There are 15 residues in the CDR3. The V segment lost 5 bases and the J segment 3 bases; nucleotides outside the gene matches: 1. The germline CDR1 and CDR2 sequences are SGHTA and FQGTGA. CDR3 region: CASSGTSGNYNEQFF. DNA for the CDR3: TGTGCCAGCAGCGGGACTAGCGGGAACTACAATGAGCAGTTCTTC.

This clone was recorded only once. The chain has TRBV6-5 and TRBJ2-3; D is unclear. The CDR3 runs to 14 residues. Germline V gene lookup returns CDR1 MNHEY and CDR2 SVGAGI. Between the trimmed V and J ends, which lost 6 bases and 3 bases, there was a span of 13 bases. Here the CDR3 DNA reads TGTGCCAGCAGGACAAGTTTGGGGACAGATACGCAGTATTTT. Translated, it gives CASRTSLGTDTQYF.

This clone was counted once. The J gene is TRBJ1-3, the V gene TRBV28; no clear D. V dropped 8 bases and J dropped 0 bases, with 8 bases sitting between them. The length of the CDR3 is 13 residues. Germline lookup yields CDR1 MDHEN and CDR2 SYDVKM. This CDR3 is CASGFVSGNTIYF. CDR3 coding DNA: TGTGCCAGCGGGTTCGTCTCTGGAAACACCATATATTTT.

This clone has more than one count but fewer than ten. This chain links TRBV29-1 with TRBJ1-1, with D perhaps TRBD1 (5 bases). The V and J ends lost 5 bases and 6 bases respectively, with 16 bases between them. This CDR3 contains 13 residues. Germline loops: CDR1 SQVTM, CDR2 ANQGSEA. The CDR3 DNA is TGCAGCGTTCTATCCAGGGTCGGGGCTGAAGCTTTCTTT. Encoded protein: CSVLSRVGAEAFF.

J is TRBJ1-3 and V is TRBV5-4, with no clear D. CDR1 and CDR2 (germline): SGHNT, YYREEE (reference sequence). Trimming took 0 bases from V and 2 from J, leaving 9 bases between them. The CDR3 is made up of 15 amino acids. For the CDR3, the DNA is TGTGCCAGCAGCTTGGCGGGCCTGACTGGAAACACCATATATTTT. Its translation: CASSLAGLTGNTIYF. Full variable domain (remainder filled in from reference TRBV5-4 and TRBJ1-3): ETGVTQSPTHLIKTRGQQVTLRCSSQSGHNTVSWYQQALGQGPQFIFQYYREEENGRGNFPPRFSGLQFPNYSSELNVNALELDDSALYLCASSLAGLTGNTIYFGEGSWLTVV.

The chain combines TRBV6-5 with TRBJ2-1; tentative D call: TRBD1 (7 bases). V was cut by 4 bases and J by 9 bases, with 19 bases left in between. The CDR3 is 15 residues long. Germline-derived CDR1 and CDR2 are MNHEY and SVGAGI. The CDR3 coding sequence is TGTGCCAGCAGTTGGTCATCGGCAGGGGGAGGTGAGCAGTTCTTC. Translated, it gives CASSWSSAGGGEQFF.

The CDR3 bases are TGCGCCAGCAGTCGGACTAGCGGGAGGGTCCAAGAGACCCAGTACTTC. Protein product: CASSRTSGRVQETQYF. The genes are TRBV4-1 and TRBJ2-5; 15 bases fit TRBD2. The germline gives CDR1 MGHRA, CDR2 YSYEKL. The J segment lost 1 base and the V segment lost 6 bases, leaving 3 bases of the junction unmatched. This CDR3 region has 16 residues.

V usage is TRBV7-6 and J usage is TRBJ1-5; D gene unclear. Germline CDR1 is SGHVS and CDR2 is FNYEAQ. The V end lost 5 bases, the J end lost 7 bases, and 15 bases lay between the germline ends. This CDR3 region has 14 residues. CDR3 sequence: CASSPGAPHQPQHF. CDR3 DNA sequence: TGTGCCAGCAGCCCTGGAGCCCCGCACCAGCCCCAGCATTTT.